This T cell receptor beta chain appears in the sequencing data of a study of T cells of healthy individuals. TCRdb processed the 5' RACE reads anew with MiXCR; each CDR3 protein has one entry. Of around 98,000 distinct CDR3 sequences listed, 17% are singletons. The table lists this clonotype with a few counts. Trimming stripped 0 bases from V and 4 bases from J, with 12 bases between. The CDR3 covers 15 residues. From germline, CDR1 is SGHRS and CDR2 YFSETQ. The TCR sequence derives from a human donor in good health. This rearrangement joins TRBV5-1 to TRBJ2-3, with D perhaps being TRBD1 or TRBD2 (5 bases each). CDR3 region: CASSLAGAGADTQYF. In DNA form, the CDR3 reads TGCGCCAGCAGCTTGGCCGGGGCAGGCGCAGATACGCAGTATTTT.